The 29 T cell receptor beta chains given below trace back to one sample, sequenced in a study of cytomegalovirus exposure and HLA in healthy donors. The PCR used 60 Vbeta and 13 Jbeta primers. TCRdb's copy holds only in-frame clones and misses some; the assay was immunoSEQ multiplex PCR. The table records roughly 130,000 clones, around 74% of them present only once. The sample taken for sequencing was PBMCs. These receptors were collected from a man between 18 and 35 years old in good health and CMV-seropositive.

The chain couples TRBV11-2 to TRBJ2-7; 11 positions agree with TRBD2. This CDR3 region has 15 residues. The trim removed 1 base at V and 3 bases at J, leaving 2 bases unmatched. The germline CDR1 and CDR2 sequences are SGHAT and FQNNGV. The DNA of the CDR3 is TGTGCCAGCAGCTTAGTAGGGACTAGCGGCTACGAGCAGTACTTC. Translating gives CASSLVGTSGYEQYF.

This clone was recorded once. The gene calls are TRBV7-2 and TRBJ1-3; D is unresolved. The CDR3 covers 14 residues. Trimming removed 4 bases at V and 0 bases at J, with 7 bases between. The germline CDR1 and CDR2 sequences are SGHTA and FQGNSA. CDR3 nucleotide sequence: TGTGCCAGCAGCTCCTACGACTCTGGAAACACCATATATTTT. This gives the protein CASSSYDSGNTIYF. Looking up the rest from reference TRBV7-2 and TRBJ1-3 gives the full variable domain: GAGVSQSPSNKVTEKGKDVELRCDPISGHTALYWYRQSLGQGLEFLIYFQGNSAPDKSGLPSDRFSAERTGGSVSTLTIQRTQQEDSAVYLCASSSYDSGNTIYFGEGSWLTVV.

The gene calls are TRBV25-1 and TRBJ2-1, with 9 bases identical to TRBD2. The CDR3 spans 13 residues. Germline V gene lookup returns CDR1 MGHDK and CDR2 SYGVNS. Germline trimming cut 9 bases from V and 6 bases from J; bases unmatched to any gene: 6. This chain's CDR3 is CASSSGRFNEQFF. The CDR3, as DNA: TGTGCCAGTTCGAGCGGGAGGTTCAATGAGCAGTTCTTC.

This rearrangement joins TRBV21-1 to TRBJ2-1; the D call in the table, TRBD1, was not verified against the DNA. TRBV21-1 is flagged as a pseudogene. The CDR3 covers 15 residues. CDR3 amino acids: CASSKMDRVCNEQFF. The CDR3 DNA reads as TGTGCCAGCAGCAAAATGGACAGGGTGTGCAATGAGCAGTTCTTC.

This clone was recorded a few times. This CDR3 is missing its conserved last phenylalanine or tryptophan, likely due to a read error. The DNA is omitted, as the CDR3 cannot be located on it reliably, and the CDR3 follows TCRdb's listing. The V call is TRBV6-4, the J call TRBJ2-7; no DNA check was done on the table's D call, TRBD2. Germline assignment: CDR1 MRHNA and CDR2 SNTAGT. The CDR3 extends over 10 residues, inclusive of both ends. The CDR3 here is CASSDSRPFL.

The chain couples TRBV5-6 to TRBJ2-7, with D perhaps TRBD1 (5 bases). The CDR3 has 13 residues. Trimming pared 0 bases from V and 1 base from J, leaving 5 bases between. Germline loops: CDR1 SGHDT, CDR2 YYEEEE. The CDR3, as DNA: TGTGCCAGCAGCTTGGACAGGTCCTACGAGCAGTACTTC. This encodes CASSLDRSYEQYF.

In DNA form, the CDR3 reads TGTGCCAGCAGTTACTCTTGGGGGCAGGGGGAGCTGTTTTTT. Translating gives CASSYSWGQGELFF. The chain recombines TRBV6-5 with TRBJ2-2, with D tentatively TRBD1 (6 bases). Trimming stripped 0 bases from V and 8 bases from J, with 10 bases between. CDR1 is MNHEY, CDR2 SVGAGI, per germline. The CDR3 length is 14 residues.

The rearrangement joins TRBV7-8 to TRBJ2-7; 7 nucleotides align to TRBD1. J gave up 0 bases and V 4 bases, and 3 bases lay outside the gene matches. Germline loops: CDR1 SGHVS, CDR2 FQNEAQ. This CDR3 region has 14 residues. CDR3 sequence: CASSSGQSSYEQYF. For the CDR3, the DNA is TGTGCCAGCAGCTCGGGACAGAGCTCCTACGAGCAGTACTTC.

The J gene is TRBJ2-2, the V gene TRBV10-1, with 11 bases matching TRBD2. Trimming removed 6 bases from V and 2 bases from J; junction bases left unmatched: 2. Germline V lookup: CDR1 WNHNN, CDR2 SYGVQD (reference sequence). This CDR3 is 15 amino acids long. The CDR3 region is CASRRLAGNTGELFF. CDR3 DNA sequence: TGCGCCAGCAGGCGACTAGCGGGAAACACCGGGGAGCTGTTTTTT.

This clone came up a few times. The chain recombines TRBV9 with TRBJ2-5; 9 bases are a match to TRBD1. After removal of 0 bases from V and 3 bases from J, the junction contained 18 bases not matched to a gene. This CDR3 contains 20 residues. Germline CDR1 is SGDLS and CDR2 is YYNGEE. The CDR3 bases are TGTGCCAGCAGCGTAGAGGACAGGGGAACCCCATTCGATTTTAAAGAGACCCAGTACTTC. Translated: CASSVEDRGTPFDFKETQYF.

This rearrangement joins TRBV28 to TRBJ1-2, with 7 bases fitting TRBD1. This CDR3 spans 17 amino acids. V lost 2 bases and J lost 5; bases outside the gene matches: 14. CDR1 MDHEN and CDR2 SYDVKM come from the germline V gene. The CDR3: CASSLRAGGQAAYGYTF. CDR3 nucleotide sequence: TGTGCCAGCAGTTTAAGGGCTGGAGGACAGGCCGCTTATGGCTACACCTTC.

The genes are TRBV7-9 and TRBJ2-1, with D maybe TRBD2 (6 bases). CDR3 length: 13 residues. Deletions cut 3 bases from V and 7 bases from J, with 10 bases between. CDR1 is SEHNR, CDR2 FQNEAQ, per germline (reference sequence). The CDR3 DNA is TGTGCCAGCAGCTTTATGGCGGGGAATGAGCAGTTCTTC. Protein product: CASSFMAGNEQFF.

This chain connects TRBV4-3 to TRBJ2-7, with 8 bases that match TRBD2. Germline-derived CDR1 and CDR2 are LGHNA and YSLEER. The trim removed 0 bases at V and 3 bases at J, leaving 4 bases unmatched. This CDR3 spans 15 amino acids. This chain's CDR3 is CASSQDRGGNYEQYF. The DNA of the CDR3 is TGCGCCAGCAGCCAAGATCGGGGGGGTAACTACGAGCAGTACTTC.

The chain employs TRBV7-2 and TRBJ1-2; perhaps TRBD1 as D (6 bases). This CDR3 contains 14 residues. Germline CDR1 is SGHTA and CDR2 is FQGNSA. V was shortened by 1 base and J by 2 bases, with 8 bases between the two germline ends. CDR3 amino acids: CASSLDRANYGYTF. CDR3 nucleotide sequence: TGTGCCAGCAGCTTAGACAGGGCAAACTATGGCTACACCTTC.

The CDR3 reads CASRYEGVSEAFF. CDR3 nucleotide sequence: TGTGCCAGCAGGTACGAGGGGGTGTCCGAAGCTTTCTTT. This chain uses TRBV25-1 with TRBJ1-1, with a weak D call TRBD1 (6 bases). Trimming stripped 6 bases from V and 8 bases from J, with 16 bases between. There are 13 residues in the CDR3. Germline CDR1 MGHDK, CDR2 SYGVNS.

The chain joins TRBV10-3 to TRBJ2-7; TRBD2 aligns across 13 bases. J lost 6 bases, V lost 6 bases, and 5 bases had no gene match. CDR1 and CDR2 from the germline V gene are ENHRY and SYGVKD. This CDR3 has 14 amino acids. The CDR3 coding sequence is TGTGCCATCAGGGGGACTAGCGGGGTTCCCGAGCAGTACTTC. This gives the protein CAIRGTSGVPEQYF.

The chain combines TRBV6-4 with TRBJ2-3; 13 nucleotides align to TRBD2. The CDR3 contains 15 residues. V lost 7 bases to trimming and J lost 2 bases; unmatched junction nucleotides: 3. Germline CDR1 reads MRHNA; CDR2 reads SNTAGT. DNA of the CDR3: TGTGCCAGCAAGACTAGCGGGAGGTCCACAGATACGCAGTATTTT. This gives the protein CASKTSGRSTDTQYF.

This rearrangement joins TRBV11-2 to TRBJ2-7; D gene uncertain. Looked up from germline, CDR1 is SGHAT and CDR2 is FQNNGV. The CDR3 extends over 11 amino acids. The V and J ends lost 7 bases and 4 bases respectively, with 8 bases between them. CDR3 nucleotides: TGTGCCAGCACCCCCGGGTACGAGCAGTACTTC. Translated, it gives CASTPGYEQYF.

The V gene is TRBV6-5, the J gene TRBJ1-3; no definite D call. Trimming removed 4 bases at V and 1 base at J, with 11 bases between. The CDR3 has 15 amino acids. Germline CDR1 and CDR2: MNHEY and SVGAGI. Here the CDR3 DNA reads TGTGCCAGCAGTTCAGGCAGCTATTCTGGAAACACCATATATTTT. It encodes CASSSGSYSGNTIYF.

This chain uses TRBV9 with TRBJ2-5; 12 positions agree with TRBD2. Germline loops: CDR1 SGDLS, CDR2 YYNGEE. The V and J ends lost 0 bases and 7 bases, in that order; junction bases with no gene match: 4. This CDR3 comprises 15 residues. In DNA form, the CDR3 reads TGTGCCAGCAGCGTAGGGCTAGCGGGAGGGTCGACCCAGTACTTC. Translation gives CASSVGLAGGSTQYF.

The chain combines TRBV2 with TRBJ2-7, with TRBD1 matching 9 bases. CDR1 is SNHLY and CDR2 is FYNNEI in the germline V gene. This CDR3 spans 17 amino acids. Losses at the gene ends were 3 bases for V and 0 bases for J; bases not matched to a gene: 9. CDR3 protein: CASSEISGTGHSYEQYF. DNA of the CDR3: TGTGCCAGCAGTGAGATTTCCGGGACAGGGCACTCCTACGAGCAGTACTTC.

The chain joins TRBV6-5 to TRBJ1-3; D unresolved. Deletions cut 4 bases from V and 0 bases from J, with 10 bases between. Germline V CDR1 and CDR2: MNHEY, SVGAGI. This CDR3 region has 15 residues. The CDR3 region has the DNA TGTGCCAGCAGTTCAACACCCAGCTCTGGAAACACCATATATTTT. The encoded protein is CASSSTPSSGNTIYF.

The CDR3 DNA sequence: TGTGCCAGTAGTACGAGCAACACAGGGATCGGTGAAGCTTTCTTT. Translated: CASSTSNTGIGEAFF. The chain links TRBV19 to TRBJ1-1; possible D gene TRBD1, 6 bases. V gave up 4 bases and J gave up 7 bases, with 19 bases separating them. Germline lookup yields CDR1 LNHDA and CDR2 SQIVND (reference sequence). The CDR3 runs 15 residues.

The chain combines TRBV15 with TRBJ1-1; weak D call: TRBD1 (6 bases). Germline CDR1 LNHNV, CDR2 YYDKDF (reference sequence). Trimming removed 1 base at V and 1 base at J, with 7 bases between. CDR3 length: 14 residues. CDR3 region: CATSRGRGNTEAFF. Here the CDR3 DNA reads TGTGCCACCAGCAGAGGCAGGGGGAACACTGAAGCTTTCTTT.

The rearrangement joins TRBV15 to TRBJ2-5; D is unclear. The J call could be wrong; TRBJ2-7 is a better fit for the DNA end. The length of the CDR3 is 12 residues. The V gene's germline CDR1 is LNHNV and CDR2 YYDKDF (reference sequence). CDR3 residues: CATSRDRYEQYF. The CDR3 nucleotides read TGTGCCACCAGCAGAGACCGCTACGAGCAGTACTTC.

This clone occurred many times. The rearrangement uses TRBV14 and TRBJ2-1; a possible D gene is TRBD1 (7 bases). V gave up 4 bases and J gave up 4 bases, with 14 bases separating them. Germline CDR1 is SGHDN and CDR2 is FVKESK. This CDR3 spans 15 amino acids. In DNA form, the CDR3 reads TGTGCCAGCAGCCCCAGGGGGGCTCTATACAATGAGCAGTTCTTC. This sequence encodes CASSPRGALYNEQFF. Complete variable domain (other parts from reference TRBV14 and TRBJ2-1): EAGVTQFPSHSVIEKGQTVTLRCDPISGHDNLYWYRRVMGKEIKFLLHFVKESKQDESGMPNNRFLAERTGGTYSTLKVQPAELEDSGVYFCASSPRGALYNEQFFGPGTRLTVL.

This clone has more than one count but fewer than ten. This chain links TRBV28 with TRBJ2-3; D possibly corresponds to TRBD1 (7 bases). Per the germline V gene, CDR1 is MDHEN and CDR2 is SYDVKM. V dropped 3 bases and J dropped 6 bases, with 22 bases sitting between them. This CDR3 has 17 residues. CDR3 nucleotides: TGTGCCAGCAGTTTGTCCAGGGGGAGCGGGTTTATGGATACGCAGTATTTT. It codes for CASSLSRGSGFMDTQYF. The full variable domain, rest sourced from reference TRBV28 and TRBJ2-3, is DVKVTQSSRYLVKRTGEKVFLECVQDMDHENMFWYRQDPGLGLRLIYFSYDVKMKEKGDIPEGYSVSREKKERFSLILESASTNQTSMYLCASSLSRGSGFMDTQYFGPGTRLTVL.

The chain carries TRBV28 and TRBJ2-2; 8 nucleotides match TRBD2. The junction had 9 bases not matched to a gene; V was cut back by 6 bases and J by 6 bases. Per germline, CDR1 MDHEN and CDR2 SYDVKM. CDR3 length: 15 residues. CDR3: CASRLPRGVAGELFF. The CDR3 DNA is TGTGCCAGCAGACTCCCGCGGGGGGTCGCCGGGGAGCTGTTTTTT.

The CDR3 sequence: CASSLLRGVLNTGELFF. CDR3 DNA sequence: TGTGCCAGCAGTTTGCTCCGGGGTGTTCTGAACACCGGGGAGCTGTTTTTT. The rearrangement joins TRBV27 to TRBJ2-2, with D tentatively TRBD2 (5 bases). This CDR3 comprises 17 residues. Germline loops: CDR1 MNHEY, CDR2 SMNVEV (reference sequence). The V end lost 3 bases, the J end lost 1 base, and 15 bases lay between the germline ends.